The 32 T cell receptor beta chains below all came from one sample that was sequenced in a study of Graves' ophthalmopathy and Graves' hyperthyroidism (dated by TCRdb to the late 2010s). The sequencer listed for this sample is Illumina HiSeq 2000. For repertoire sequencing, the TCR beta CDR3 regions were amplified from RNA transcripts. A first-round RT-PCR used HTBI primers with the Qiagen OneStep RT-PCR kit, followed by a second-round multiplex PCR, size selection and purification. Using fastp trimming at Q25 and MiXCR clonotype assembly, TCRdb reanalyzed the public sequencing data and kept in-frame beta chains. CDR3 protein sequences are deduplicated, and each keeps its most common genes and DNA. The sample table shows about 370,000 distinct CDR3 sequences, and roughly 15% are seen once. 2.4% of the sample is taken by the ten largest. The sequencing input was peripheral blood. The receptors come from an adult woman with stable Graves' hyperthyroidism.

This clonotype was seen many times. This rearrangement joins TRBV12-3 or TRBV12-4 to TRBJ2-7; the D is unclear. Trimming stripped 1 base from V and 0 bases from J, with 4 bases between. The CDR3 totals 13 residues. In nucleotides, the CDR3 is TGTGCCAGCAGTTTAGACCACTCCTACGAGCAGTACTTC. Translation: CASSLDHSYEQYF.

This clonotype was seen many times. This chain links TRBV27 with TRBJ2-7, with TRBD1 identical over 11 bases. The CDR3 extends over 16 amino acids. Germline CDR1 MNHEY, CDR2 SMNVEV (reference sequence). Trimming at V came to 2 bases and at J to 2 bases, leaving 5 bases not matched to a gene. The DNA of the CDR3 is TGTGCCAGCAGTTTACAGGGGACAGGGGGACCCTACGAGCAGTACTTC. It specifies CASSLQGTGGPYEQYF.

There are many counts of this clonotype. V and J are TRBV12-3 or TRBV12-4 and TRBJ2-7; D remains ambiguous. Trimming cost V 0 bases and J 0 bases, with 9 bases left between them. The CDR3 is made up of 15 amino acids. The CDR3 region has the DNA TGTGCCAGCAGTTTAGCAGGACCCCTCTCCTACGAGCAGTACTTC. The encoded protein is CASSLAGPLSYEQYF.

This clonotype occurred many times. The V call is TRBV4-3, the J call TRBJ2-5; D is unresolved. This CDR3 has 17 residues. Germline V gives CDR1 LGHNA, CDR2 YSLEER. The V gene lost 0 bases and the J gene lost 5 bases, with 19 bases spanning the gap. The CDR3: CASSQDIGRPIWETQYF. The CDR3 nucleotides read TGCGCCAGCAGCCAAGATATCGGACGGCCGATTTGGGAGACCCAGTACTTC.

J is TRBJ2-5 and V is TRBV6-2 or TRBV6-3; 7 bases line up with TRBD1. V lost 5 bases to trimming and J lost 4 bases; unmatched junction nucleotides: 7. The length of the CDR3 is 14 residues. In germline, CDR1 is MNHEY, CDR2 SVGEGT. The CDR3 loop reads CASSPGTVIETQYF. CDR3 bases: TGTGCCAGCAGTCCCGGGACAGTTATAGAGACCCAGTACTTC.

This clonotype was observed a single time. The J gene is TRBJ2-3, the V gene TRBV27, with TRBD2 identical over 11 bases. The CDR3 has 18 residues. CDR1 MNHEY and CDR2 SMNVEV come from the germline V gene (reference sequence). J lost 0 bases, V lost 11 bases, and 16 bases had no gene match. DNA of the CDR3: TGTGCCGGCGGGACTAGCGGAATACGTAAGGCTAGCACAGATACGCAGTATTTT. This gives the protein CAGGTSGIRKASTDTQYF.

This clonotype appeared many times. The rearrangement links TRBV7-8 to TRBJ2-7, with 9 positions matching TRBD2. CDR1 is SGHVS and CDR2 is FQNEAQ in the germline V gene. Unmatched junction bases numbered 4, after V lost 1 base and J lost 0 bases. The CDR3 has 16 amino acids. The CDR3 DNA reads as TGTGCCAGCAGCTTAGGGGGTAGCGGGAGCTCCTACGAGCAGTACTTC. It yields the protein CASSLGGSGSSYEQYF.

At least ten counts were recorded for this clonotype. This rearrangement joins TRBV6-2 or TRBV6-3 to TRBJ2-7; 9 nucleotides agree with TRBD1. The CDR3 is 17 amino acids. Germline trimming cut 0 bases from V and 6 bases from J; bases unmatched to any gene: 12. The germline V gene has CDR1 MNHEY and CDR2 SVGEGT. For the CDR3, the DNA is TGTGCCAGCAGTTACTCCTCCCGGGGACAGGGAGGGAGCGAGCAGTACTTC. This codes for CASSYSSRGQGGSEQYF.

The table lists this clonotype with many counts. V and J are TRBV27 and TRBJ2-7; D is unresolved. V lost 0 bases and J lost 2, with 5 bases in between. Germline V lookup: CDR1 MNHEY, CDR2 SMNVEV (reference sequence). The CDR3 consists of 13 residues. CDR3 coding DNA: TGTGCCAGCAGTTTATCGCGAGCCTACGAGCAGTACTTC. As protein: CASSLSRAYEQYF.

This clonotype was picked up many times. The chain uses TRBV2 and TRBJ2-5; D is unresolved. Deletions cut 7 bases from V and 2 bases from J, with 8 bases between. Per germline, CDR1 SNHLY and CDR2 FYNNEI. CDR3 length: 12 residues. Here the CDR3 DNA reads TGTGCCAGCATCCGACATCAAGAGACCCAGTACTTC. As protein: CASIRHQETQYF.

This clonotype was detected a few times. The CDR3 bases are TGTGCCTGGAGTTCGGGGGCTAGTGGAGGCACCGGGGAGCTGTTTTTT. Translated, it gives CAWSSGASGGTGELFF. The chain couples TRBV30 to TRBJ2-2; D possibly uses TRBD1 or TRBD2 (6 bases each). Looked up from germline, CDR1 is GTSNPN and CDR2 is SVGIG (reference sequence). The length of the CDR3 is 16 residues. Trimming stripped 2 bases from V and 4 bases from J, with 17 bases between.

This sequence joins TRBV19 and TRBJ1-2; D is perhaps TRBD1 (6 bases). Trimming removed 8 bases from V and 4 bases from J, with 20 bases in between. The CDR3 extends over 15 amino acids. Per germline, CDR1 LNHDA and CDR2 SQIVND (reference sequence). CDR3 sequence (DNA): TGTGCCAGTGAGACAGGAACTAGATCCCTCTATGGCTACACCTTC. Translating gives CASETGTRSLYGYTF.

With respect to this clonotype: The CDR3 end shows no conserved phenylalanine or tryptophan, and so a read error is likely. The DNA is omitted, as the CDR3 cannot be located on it reliably, and the CDR3 follows TCRdb's listing. This chain joins TRBV12-3 or TRBV12-4 and TRBJ1-5; the listed D gene, TRBD1, was not tested against the DNA. With termini counted, the CDR3 has 9 amino acids. The CDR3 here is CASSYSKPR.

This clonotype was seen a few times. The chain employs TRBV4-3 and TRBJ2-7; the D gene is possibly TRBD1 (6 bases). The germline V and J ends were trimmed by 4 bases and 5 bases, with 18 bases remaining between them. The CDR3 contains 15 residues. Germline V gene lookup returns CDR1 LGHNA and CDR2 YSLEER. The CDR3 DNA sequence: TGCGCCAGCAGCCCTCTCGGGACAAGCGTTGACGAGCAGTACTTC. Translated: CASSPLGTSVDEQYF.

This clonotype came up many times. This sequence joins TRBV7-2 and TRBJ2-7; TRBD2 aligns across 9 bases. The CDR3 loop spans 13 amino acids. The germline gives CDR1 SGHTA, CDR2 FQGNSA. V trimming: 7 bases; J trimming: 5 bases; junction bases outside the gene matches: 6. Here the CDR3 reads CASTIAGADEQYF. The CDR3 DNA sequence: TGTGCCAGCACTATAGCGGGAGCGGACGAGCAGTACTTC.

This clonotype has ten or more counts. This chain joins TRBV5-1 and TRBJ2-5; 7 positions agree with TRBD1. V was clipped by 0 bases and J by 1 base; unmatched bases: 3. The germline V gene has CDR1 SGHRS and CDR2 YFSETQ. The CDR3 has 15 residues. The CDR3 loop reads CASSLGQGSQETQYF. In DNA, the CDR3 is TGCGCCAGCAGCTTGGGACAGGGTAGCCAAGAGACCCAGTACTTC. Based on the CDR3 plus reference TRBV5-1 and TRBJ2-5, the full variable domain is KAGVTQTPRYLIKTRGQQVTLSCSPISGHRSVSWYQQTPGQGLQFLFEYFSETQRNKGNFPGRFSGRQFSNSRSEMNVSTLELGDSALYLCASSLGQGSQETQYFGPGTRLLVL.

This clonotype has ten or more counts. V is TRBV20-1 and J is TRBJ1-2; D is uncertain. Trimming took 2 bases from V and 2 from J, leaving 12 bases between them. This CDR3 is 14 amino acids long. CDR1 DFQATT and CDR2 SNEGSKA come from the germline V gene (reference sequence). In DNA, the CDR3 is TGCAGTGCTAGATCCGGAGCAGGAAACTATGGCTACACCTTC. This sequence encodes CSARSGAGNYGYTF.

This clonotype was recorded at least ten times. The V gene is TRBV5-1, the J gene TRBJ2-7, with TRBD1 identical over 7 bases. Losses at the gene ends were 4 bases for V and 3 bases for J; bases not matched to a gene: 10. There are 15 residues in the CDR3. The germline CDR1 and CDR2 sequences are SGHRS and YFSETQ. The CDR3 DNA sequence: TGCGCCAGCAGCATCGGACAGGTTATAGGCTACGAGCAGTACTTC. Translating gives CASSIGQVIGYEQYF.

At least ten counts were recorded for this clonotype. V is TRBV12-3 or TRBV12-4 and J is TRBJ1-1; the D gene is possibly TRBD1 (6 bases). The CDR3 contains 13 residues. V lost 6 bases and J lost 6, with 14 bases in between. CDR3 amino acids: CASRPTGFPEAFF. The CDR3 region has the DNA TGTGCCAGCAGACCAACAGGGTTTCCTGAAGCTTTCTTT.

The chain couples TRBV18 to TRBJ2-7; TRBD1 matches at 9 bases. The length of the CDR3 is 14 residues. Germline assignment: CDR1 KGHSH and CDR2 LQKENI. J lost 3 bases, V lost 6 bases, and 6 bases had no gene match. In nucleotides, the CDR3 is TGTGCCAGCTCGCCCGACAGGGGGTACTACGAGCAGTACTTC. It encodes CASSPDRGYYEQYF.

In its sample, this clonotype was seen many times. The chain combines TRBV29-1 with TRBJ1-2, with TRBD1 matching over 10 bases. This CDR3 has 11 residues. CDR1 and CDR2 (germline): SQVTM, ANQGSEA. CDR3 amino acids: CSSTGGGSYTF. CDR3 in DNA: TGCAGTTCGACAGGGGGCGGGAGCTACACCTTC.

This clonotype was picked up many times. CDR3 loop: CASSEMEGPAFGELFF. The CDR3 coding sequence is TGTGCCAGCAGCGAGATGGAGGGCCCAGCTTTCGGGGAGCTGTTTTTT. This chain uses TRBV9 with TRBJ2-2; tentatively, D is TRBD2 (6 bases). The V gene lost 3 bases and the J gene lost 7 bases, with 19 bases spanning the gap. The CDR3 is made up of 16 amino acids. Germline lookup yields CDR1 SGDLS and CDR2 YYNGEE.

The rearrangement joins TRBV6-1 to TRBJ1-2; D unclear. Per the germline V gene, CDR1 is MNHNS and CDR2 is SASEGT. Trimming removed 4 bases at V and 1 base at J, with 13 bases between. This CDR3 region has 15 residues. The CDR3 is CASSGPGPNNYGYTF. The DNA of the CDR3 is TGTGCCAGCAGTGGACCCGGGCCCAATAACTATGGCTACACCTTC.

Ten or more counts support this clonotype. The chain couples TRBV29-1 to TRBJ1-5; 7 nucleotides line up with TRBD1. Germline values: CDR1 SQVTM, CDR2 ANQGSEA. J was trimmed by 4 bases and V by 3 bases; bases with no gene match: 12. CDR3 size: 16 residues. In DNA, the CDR3 is TGCAGCGTTGACAGAAGGGGGCCGGGGAGGAATCAGCCCCAGCATTTT. Its protein is CSVDRRGPGRNQPQHF.

This clonotype occurred many times. This chain uses TRBV6-5 with TRBJ2-2; TRBD2 matches at 14 bases. V was clipped by 0 bases and J by 9 bases; unmatched bases: 6. CDR3 size: 17 residues. Germline values: CDR1 MNHEY, CDR2 SVGAGI. CDR3 protein: CASSYSGLAGVYWELFF. CDR3 DNA: TGTGCCAGCAGTTACTCGGGACTAGCGGGAGTGTATTGGGAGCTGTTTTTT.

This clonotype was seen many times. V and J are TRBV28 and TRBJ2-7, with D possibly TRBD1 on 6 matching bases. This CDR3 has 14 residues. Germline V gene sequence: CDR1 MDHEN, CDR2 SYDVKM. V lost 6 bases and J lost 1, with 13 bases in between. CDR3 bases: TGTGCCAGCAGAAACAGGGTTGTATCCTACGAGCAGTACTTC. It codes for CASRNRVVSYEQYF.

This clonotype came up many times. The rearrangement joins TRBV12-3 or TRBV12-4 to TRBJ2-7; 10 bases fit TRBD1. The V segment lost 6 bases and the J segment 2 bases; nucleotides outside the gene matches: 7. This CDR3 has 15 amino acids. CDR3 sequence (DNA): TGTGCCAGCAGAACCGCCGGGACAGGGGCCTACGAGCAGTACTTC. Encoded protein: CASRTAGTGAYEQYF.

Many counts were recorded for this clonotype. V usage is TRBV7-2 and J usage is TRBJ1-6, with TRBD1 matching 9 bases. After removal of 4 bases from V and 7 bases from J, the junction contained 5 bases not matched to a gene. The CDR3 is made up of 15 amino acids. Looked up from germline, CDR1 is SGHTA and CDR2 is FQGNSA. This CDR3 reads CASSSGTGWNSPLHF. CDR3 nucleotides: TGTGCCAGCAGCTCAGGGACAGGGTGGAATTCACCCCTCCACTTT.

This sequence joins TRBV7-3 and TRBJ1-2; D not resolved. CDR1 and CDR2 (germline): SGHTA, FQGTGA. The CDR3 contains 12 residues. V lost 2 bases and J 6 bases, leaving 7 bases between the germline ends. CDR3 nucleotides: TGTGCCAGCAGCTTATCGCCAGATGGCTACACCTTC. Its protein is CASSLSPDGYTF. Complete variable domain (other parts from reference TRBV7-3 and TRBJ1-2): GAGVSQTPSNKVTEKGKYVELRCDPISGHTALYWYRQSLGQGPEFLIYFQGTGAADDSGLPNDRFFAVRPEGSVSTLKIQRTERGDSAVYLCASSLSPDGYTFGSGTRLTVV.

V and J are TRBV25-1 and TRBJ1-2, with 8 bases aligning to TRBD1. Germline V lookup: CDR1 MGHDK, CDR2 SYGVNS. The CDR3 is 13 amino acids. The ends lost 3 bases at V and 6 bases at J; junction bases unmatched: 3. The CDR3 region has the DNA TGTGCCAGCAGTGAGGTGACAGGGGATGGCTACACCTTC. The encoded protein is CASSEVTGDGYTF.

This clonotype was counted many times. This chain joins TRBV19 and TRBJ2-5; TRBD1 aligns across 11 bases. Germline V gene sequence: CDR1 LNHDA, CDR2 SQIVND (reference sequence). This CDR3 has 17 residues. Germline trimming cut 6 bases from V and 1 base from J; bases unmatched to any gene: 10. CDR3 region: CASRDITGTGGQETQYF. In nucleotides, the CDR3 is TGTGCCAGTAGAGATATTACCGGGACAGGGGGCCAAGAGACCCAGTACTTC. The complete variable domain, with remaining parts taken from reference TRBV19 and TRBJ2-5, reads DGGITQSPKYLFRKEGQNVTLSCEQNLNHDAMYWYRQDPGQGLRLIYYSQIVNDFQKGDIAEGYSVSREKKESFPLTVTSAQKNPTAFYLCASRDITGTGGQETQYFGPGTRLLVL.

The chain joins TRBV6-1 to TRBJ2-7, with a possible D match to TRBD2 (6 bases). Looked up from germline, CDR1 is MNHNS and CDR2 is SASEGT. Trimming took 1 base from V and 1 from J, leaving 11 bases between them. The CDR3 totals 15 residues. The CDR3 protein is CASSEDQAGSYEQYF. DNA for the CDR3: TGTGCCAGCAGTGAAGATCAGGCGGGGTCCTACGAGCAGTACTTC.